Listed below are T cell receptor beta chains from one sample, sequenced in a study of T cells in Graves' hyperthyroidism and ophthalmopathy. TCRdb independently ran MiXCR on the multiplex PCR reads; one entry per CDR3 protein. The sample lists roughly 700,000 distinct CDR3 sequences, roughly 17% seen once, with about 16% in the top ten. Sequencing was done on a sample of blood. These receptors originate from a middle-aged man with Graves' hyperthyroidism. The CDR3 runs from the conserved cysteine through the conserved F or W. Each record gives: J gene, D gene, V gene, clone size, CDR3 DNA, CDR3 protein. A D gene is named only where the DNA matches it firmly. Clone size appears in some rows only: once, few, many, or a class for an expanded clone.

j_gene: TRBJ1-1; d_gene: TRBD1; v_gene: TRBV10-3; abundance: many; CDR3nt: TGTGCCATCAGTGACTCGGGACAGGGGGCGTCCAAAGTGAACACTGAAGCTTTCTTT; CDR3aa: CAISDSGQGASKVNTEAFF
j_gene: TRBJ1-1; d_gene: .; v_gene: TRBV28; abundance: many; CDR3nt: TGTGCCAGCAGTTATTCGGTGGACACTGAAGCTTTCTTT; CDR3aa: CASSYSVDTEAFF
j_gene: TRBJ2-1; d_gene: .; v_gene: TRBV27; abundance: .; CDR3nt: TGTGCCAGCAGATCCTTTCCGGGATATTACAATGAGCAGTTCTTC; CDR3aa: CASRSFPGYYNEQFF
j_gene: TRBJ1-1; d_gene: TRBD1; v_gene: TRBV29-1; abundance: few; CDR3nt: TGCAGCGCTTGGGACAGGGGGCGAGAAGCTTTCTTT; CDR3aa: CSAWDRGREAFF
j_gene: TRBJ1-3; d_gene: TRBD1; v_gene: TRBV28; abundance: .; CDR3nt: TGTGCCAGCAGGACCGGACAGGGGAGCTCTGGAAACACCATATATTTT; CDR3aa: CASRTGQGSSGNTIYF
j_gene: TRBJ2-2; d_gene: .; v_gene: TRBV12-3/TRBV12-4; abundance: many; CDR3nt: TGTGCCAGCAGTGTCCCCAGGGAGATGGGCACCGGGGAGCTGTTTTTT; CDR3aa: CASSVPREMGTGELFF
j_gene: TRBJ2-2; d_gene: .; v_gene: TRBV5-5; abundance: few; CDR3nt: TGTGCCAGCAGCTTGGAGGGCGGAGTTAACACCGGGGAGCTGTTTTTT; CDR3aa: CASSLEGGVNTGELFF
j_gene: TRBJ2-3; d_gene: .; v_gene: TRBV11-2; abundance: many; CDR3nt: TGTGCCAGCAGCTTAGCCGGGGGGCTAGTATATACGCAGTATTTT; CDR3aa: CASSLAGGLVYTQYF
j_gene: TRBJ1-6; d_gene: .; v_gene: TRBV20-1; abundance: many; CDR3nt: TGCAGTGCTAGGGTCTCGAGCTCCTATAATTCACCCCTCCACTTT; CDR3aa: CSARVSSSYNSPLHF
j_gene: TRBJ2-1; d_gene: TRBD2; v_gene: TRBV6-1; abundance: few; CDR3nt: TGTGCCAGCAGTGACTCGGTAGCGGGAGAACACAATGAGCAGTTCTTC; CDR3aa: CASSDSVAGEHNEQFF
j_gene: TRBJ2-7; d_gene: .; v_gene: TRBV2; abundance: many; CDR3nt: TGTGCCAGCAGTGAAGGTCCAGGGCAAACGTACGAGCAGTACTTC; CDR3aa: CASSEGPGQTYEQYF
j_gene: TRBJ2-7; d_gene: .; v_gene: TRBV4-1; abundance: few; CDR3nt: TGCGCCAGCAGCCAACTCCAGGGCGAGCAGTACTTC; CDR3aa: CASSQLQGEQYF
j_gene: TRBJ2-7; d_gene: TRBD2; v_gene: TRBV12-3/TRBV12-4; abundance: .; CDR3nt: TGTGCCAGCAGACATAGCGGGAGAGGGGCCTACGAGCAGTACTTC; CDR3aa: CASRHSGRGAYEQYF
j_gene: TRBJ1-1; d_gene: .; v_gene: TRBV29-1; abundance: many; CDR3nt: TGCAGCGTCCGAATAAGTTGGGATACAGGTAAATTGAACACTGAAGCTTTCTTT; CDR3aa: CSVRISWDTGKLNTEAFF
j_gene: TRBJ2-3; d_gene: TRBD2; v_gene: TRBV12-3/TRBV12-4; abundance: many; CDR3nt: TGTGCCAGCAGAGACCTAGCGGGAGTAACAGATACGCAGTATTTT; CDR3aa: CASRDLAGVTDTQYF
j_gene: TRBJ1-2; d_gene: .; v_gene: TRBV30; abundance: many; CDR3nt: TGTGCCTGGAGAGTCAGTAACTATGGCTACACCTTC; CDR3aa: CAWRVSNYGYTF